This T cell receptor (beta chain) was retrieved from a study of T cell responses to AZD1222 COVID-19 vaccine. Study-level background: Samples with a second dose at about 4 or about 12 weeks were pooled together. Whole-study results and caveats: Spike was spanned by vaccine-associated CD4 TCRs, which were dominant at 160-218 and 743-854. Donors were mostly white British, more females; clonal diversity possibly underestimated.

Method: immunoSEQ multiplex PCR; TCRdb's copy keeps in-frame clones and lacks some. The repertoire has approximately 120,000 clones, over 90% of them found once; the top ten carry roughly 0.91%. Remarks on this clone: Its antigen is not known.

This CDR3 has 16 residues. Germline CDR1 and CDR2: LGHDT and YNNKEL (reference sequence). Deletions cut 2 bases from V and 0 bases from J, with 11 bases between. The material was peripheral blood, obtained on day 0 of AZD1222 vaccination. J is TRBJ1-3 and V is TRBV3-1 (or the pseudogene TRBV3-2); D uncertain. This TCR derives from an adult in good health. The CDR3 DNA sequence: TGTGCCAGCAGCCAATGGGATAGGAGCTCTGGAAACACCATATATTTT. The encoded protein is CASSQWDRSSGNTIYF.